Below are 27 T cell receptor beta chains sequenced from a single sample in a study of vaccination and CD4 T cells after COVID-19. No antigens are known for them. Sequence data for DNA of cultured CD4+ T cells were generated by the Oncomine TCR Beta short-read assay. TCRdb reprocessed the PCR reads via MiXCR and lists one record per CDR3 protein. The sample has about 4,900 distinct CDR3 sequences, 42% seen once. Treatment here: roughly ten-day PBMC culture with coronavirus spike peptide pools or control peptides (ViraFEST assay). The unexposed donor provided CD4+ T cells, which were taken before the COVID-19 pandemic (2011-2018). Sequencing input: CD4+ T cells from blood, cultured in vitro. These receptors came from a human donor in good health.

The chain employs TRBV15 and TRBJ2-1, with 11 bases aligning to TRBD2. Germline V CDR1 and CDR2: LNHNV, YYDKDF (reference sequence). Trimming took 5 bases from V and 8 from J; bases not matched to a gene: 5. CDR3 size: 14 residues. This CDR3 is CATSFSGGGYEQFF. The CDR3 DNA reads TGTGCCACCAGCTTTAGCGGGGGGGGGTATGAGCAGTTCTTC. The entire variable domain, with the rest obtained from reference TRBV15 and TRBJ2-1, is as follows: DAMVIQNPRYQVTQFGKPVTLSCSQTLNHNVMYWYQQKSSQAPKLLFHYYDKDFNNEADTPDNFQSRRPNTSFCFLDIRSPGLGDTAMYLCATSFSGGGYEQFFGPGTRLTVL.

The chain couples TRBV20-1 to TRBJ2-3, with D perhaps TRBD2 (5 bases). V dropped 6 bases and J dropped 5 bases, with 15 bases sitting between them. CDR1 and CDR2 (germline): DFQATT, SNEGSKA (reference sequence). The CDR3 runs 13 residues. This chain's CDR3 is CSAVPGEGDTQYF. CDR3 in DNA: TGCAGTGCCGTCCCGGGTGAGGGAGATACGCAGTATTTT.

The rearrangement uses TRBV6-1 and TRBJ1-1; D is unresolved. In germline, CDR1 is MNHNS, CDR2 SASEGT. The CDR3 extends over 12 amino acids. The V and J ends lost 7 bases and 0 bases respectively, with 6 bases between them. CDR3 sequence (DNA): TGTGCCAGCACGAGAGTGAACACTGAAGCTTTCTTT. Its translation is CASTRVNTEAFF.

The rearrangement uses TRBV12-3 or TRBV12-4 and TRBJ1-1, with D maybe TRBD1 (6 bases). V lost 0 bases, J lost 10 bases, and 12 bases lay in between. The CDR3 is 13 residues long. The CDR3 DNA reads TGTGCCAGCAGTTTAGCGGGGGGCCAACTAGCTTTCTTT. It codes for CASSLAGGQLAFF.

The rearrangement uses TRBV6-5 and TRBJ2-7, with D possibly TRBD2 on 6 matching bases. Germline values: CDR1 MNHEY, CDR2 SVGAGI. V lost 2 bases and J lost 1, with 15 bases in between. This CDR3 region has 16 residues. CDR3 loop: CASSYGRGGRSYEQYF. DNA for the CDR3: TGTGCCAGCAGTTACGGCCGGGGAGGAAGGTCCTACGAGCAGTACTTC.

This clonotype has just a few counts. CDR3 region: CASSESTGDGYTF. The CDR3 bases are TGTGCCAGCAGTGAATCAACAGGGGATGGCTACACCTTC. The rearrangement links TRBV6-1 to TRBJ1-2, with 7 positions matching TRBD1. This CDR3 contains 13 residues. V gave up 2 bases and J gave up 6 bases; unmatched junction bases: 3. Germline values: CDR1 MNHNS, CDR2 SASEGT.

The rearrangement links TRBV20-1 to TRBJ2-7; 8 nucleotides align to TRBD1. This CDR3 is 13 amino acids long. Looked up from germline, CDR1 is DFQATT and CDR2 is SNEGSKA (reference sequence). V lost 7 bases and J lost 4; bases outside the gene matches: 9. The CDR3 loop reads CSGVGTGVYEQYF. CDR3 sequence (DNA): TGCAGTGGTGTGGGGACAGGTGTATACGAGCAGTACTTC.

As to this clonotype: Since the CDR3 does not end with the conserved phenylalanine or tryptophan, this likely comes from a read error. The gene calls are TRBV4-1 and TRBJ2-2; 9 positions match TRBD1. Germline V gene data show CDR1 as MGHRA and CDR2 as YSYEKL. This CDR3 has 15 amino acids. Losses at the gene ends were 7 bases for V and 4 bases for J; bases not matched to a gene: 7. The DNA of the CDR3 is TGCGCCAGCACATATACACAGGGGGCCACCGGGGAGCTGTTTTCT. It specifies CASTYTQGATGELFS.

The table lists this clonotype with a few counts. The CDR3 nucleotides are TGTGCCAGCAGCCCCTTCGACAGCTATGGCTACACCTTC. This codes for CASSPFDSYGYTF. This chain uses TRBV6-1 with TRBJ1-2; possible D gene TRBD1, 5 bases. Trimming removed 6 bases at V and 4 bases at J, with 12 bases between. Germline loops: CDR1 MNHNS, CDR2 SASEGT. The CDR3 length is 13 residues.

This clonotype was counted a few times. This chain links TRBV7-2 with TRBJ2-1; 12 bases align to TRBD2. The trim removed 6 bases at V and 6 bases at J, leaving 6 bases unmatched. Germline CDR1 and CDR2: SGHTA and FQGNSA. CDR3 length: 15 residues. The CDR3, as DNA: TGTGCCAGCAGTCCGACTAGCGGGGGCCGCAATGAGCAGTTCTTC. Its translation is CASSPTSGGRNEQFF.

The rearrangement joins TRBV20-1 to TRBJ1-1; 7 nucleotides agree with TRBD1. Germline assignment: CDR1 DFQATT and CDR2 SNEGSKA (reference sequence). This CDR3 comprises 15 residues. V shed 2 bases, J shed 6 bases, and the junction held 12 bases outside the gene matches. CDR3 sequence: CSARSRGGGLSEAFF. Here the CDR3 DNA reads TGCAGTGCTAGATCACGAGGGGGCGGGTTGTCTGAAGCTTTCTTT.

The V call is TRBV25-1, the J call TRBJ2-1; 7 nucleotides match TRBD2. This CDR3 is 13 amino acids long. Germline values: CDR1 MGHDK, CDR2 SYGVNS. V was pared by 1 base and J by 9 bases, with 3 bases of the junction left unmatched. CDR3 sequence reads: CASSEFPGGEQFF. CDR3 sequence (DNA): TGTGCCAGCAGTGAATTCCCGGGGGGTGAGCAGTTCTTC.

There are a few counts of this clonotype. The chain links TRBV24-1 to TRBJ1-6; D may be TRBD1 (5 bases). The CDR3 runs 20 residues. V was pared by 5 bases and J by 6 bases, with 28 bases between. The V gene's germline CDR1 is KGHDR and CDR2 SFDVKD. CDR3 loop: CATSGSSSVGPGRSNSPLHF. Here the CDR3 DNA reads TGTGCCACCAGTGGGAGTTCAAGCGTGGGACCGGGCAGAAGTAATTCACCCCTCCACTTT.

The chain employs TRBV6-1 and TRBJ1-1; D possibly corresponds to TRBD1 (5 bases). V was shortened by 5 bases and J by 3 bases, with 13 bases between the two germline ends. CDR3 length: 14 amino acids. Germline V CDR1 and CDR2: MNHNS, SASEGT. CDR3 region: CASSLDSAYTEAFF. The CDR3 DNA sequence: TGTGCCAGCAGTCTCGACAGTGCGTACACTGAAGCTTTCTTT.

V gene TRBV30 combines with J gene TRBJ1-2; D is uncertain. This CDR3 is built from 13 residues. The germline CDR1 and CDR2 sequences are GTSNPN and SVGIG (reference sequence). V was clipped by 2 bases and J by 8 bases, with 15 bases between them. The CDR3 reads CAWSPRYKEGYTF. The DNA for the CDR3 is TGTGCCTGGAGTCCTCGGTACAAAGAGGGCTACACCTTC.

The J gene is TRBJ1-2, the V gene TRBV20-1, with D maybe TRBD1 (5 bases). V gave up 5 bases and J gave up 4 bases, with 20 bases separating them. The length of the CDR3 is 15 residues. Germline CDR1 and CDR2: DFQATT and SNEGSKA (reference sequence). CDR3 nucleotides: TGCAGTGCTCGTACCCAGGGAGTAGTTTTCTATGGCTACACCTTC. It translates to CSARTQGVVFYGYTF.

J is TRBJ1-6 and V is TRBV6-4; a possible D gene is TRBD1 (6 bases). Germline V lookup: CDR1 MRHNA, CDR2 SNTAGT. Deletions cut 0 bases from V and 5 bases from J, with 8 bases between. The CDR3 runs 15 residues. The CDR3 spells CASSDSGDNNSPLHF. CDR3 coding DNA: TGTGCCAGCAGTGACTCGGGGGACAATAATTCACCCCTCCACTTT.

This clonotype occurred a few times. The chain couples TRBV6-4 to TRBJ2-1, with D unresolved. Germline values: CDR1 MRHNA, CDR2 SNTAGT. The CDR3 is 16 residues long. V lost 0 bases and J lost 0, with 9 bases in between. CDR3 coding DNA: TGTGCCAGCAGTGACTCGGCTAGAAGCTCCTACAATGAGCAGTTCTTC. Amino acid sequence: CASSDSARSSYNEQFF.

CDR3 nucleotides: TGTGCCAGCAGCCCCTCGATGAGGGGACAGTACAATGAGCAGTTCTTC. Its protein is CASSPSMRGQYNEQFF. The rearrangement uses TRBV11-3 and TRBJ2-1; 7 bases agree with TRBD1. This CDR3 has 16 amino acids. Germline CDR1 reads SGHNT; CDR2 reads YENEEA. Unmatched junction bases numbered 11, after V lost 5 bases and J lost 4 bases.

The CDR3 bases are TGTGCCAGCAGTGAAGGGATTTTGTACGAGCAGTACTTC. Protein sequence: CASSEGILYEQYF. V is TRBV2 and J is TRBJ2-7; D gene ambiguous. The germline CDR1 and CDR2 sequences are SNHLY and FYNNEI. The CDR3 loop spans 13 amino acids. V shed 1 base and J shed 4 bases, with 8 bases lying between them.

J is TRBJ1-1 and V is TRBV10-1, with D unclear. Germline CDR1 WNHNN, CDR2 SYGVQD (reference sequence). Trimming took off 4 bases at V and 1 base at J, with 7 bases between the two ends. The CDR3 contains 13 residues. As DNA, the CDR3 is TGCGCCAGCAGTGGACACCAGAACACTGAAGCTTTCTTT. This encodes CASSGHQNTEAFF.

The rearrangement joins TRBV7-3 to TRBJ1-6, with D perhaps TRBD1 (5 bases). The ends were cut back, 5 bases at V and 3 bases at J, with 11 bases in the middle. Germline values: CDR1 SGHTA, CDR2 FQGTGA. This CDR3 contains 15 residues. CDR3 sequence (DNA): TGTGCCAGCAGCGCCGCCGACAGCTATAATTCACCCCTCCACTTT. It yields the protein CASSAADSYNSPLHF. Combining the CDR3 with reference TRBV7-3 and TRBJ1-6 gives the whole variable domain GAGVSQTPSNKVTEKGKYVELRCDPISGHTALYWYRQSLGQGPEFLIYFQGTGAADDSGLPNDRFFAVRPEGSVSTLKIQRTERGDSAVYLCASSAADSYNSPLHFGNGTRLTVT.

The chain uses TRBV6-4 and TRBJ1-1; D remains unclear. This CDR3 comprises 13 residues. Germline assignment: CDR1 MRHNA and CDR2 SNTAGT. V lost 0 bases and J 2 bases, leaving 4 bases between the germline ends. The chain's CDR3 is CASSDSDNTEAFF. Written as DNA, the CDR3 is TGTGCCAGCAGTGACTCTGACAACACTGAAGCTTTCTTT.

V is TRBV14 and J is TRBJ1-1, with D tentatively TRBD1 (5 bases). Deletions cut 4 bases from V and 5 bases from J, with 14 bases between. The CDR3 loop spans 14 amino acids. Germline lookup yields CDR1 SGHDN and CDR2 FVKESK. DNA for the CDR3: TGTGCCAGCAGCCCTCGGACCGGGGGGACTGAAGCTTTCTTT. Amino acids: CASSPRTGGTEAFF.

The genes are TRBV10-3 and TRBJ1-5; D is perhaps TRBD1 (6 bases). The germline V and J ends were trimmed by 10 bases and 1 base, with 17 bases remaining between them. This CDR3 comprises 15 residues. Looked up from germline, CDR1 is ENHRY and CDR2 is SYGVKD. CDR3 in amino acids: CATGRGVGSNQPQHF. The CDR3 DNA reads as TGTGCCACGGGTAGGGGGGTCGGGAGCAATCAGCCCCAGCATTTT.

The gene calls are TRBV7-7 and TRBJ2-1; D is unresolved. Germline V gene lookup returns CDR1 SSHAT and CDR2 FNYEAQ (reference sequence). V lost 1 base, J lost 8 bases, and 15 bases lay in between. This CDR3 has 15 residues. CDR3 in amino acids: CASSLGLGPGDEQFF. DNA of the CDR3: TGTGCCAGCAGCTTAGGCCTAGGTCCGGGCGATGAGCAGTTCTTC.

This clonotype was detected a few times. The V and J genes are TRBV20-1 and TRBJ1-1; 11 nucleotides align to TRBD1. V lost 5 bases, J lost 5 bases, and 4 bases stayed unmatched. From germline, CDR1 is DFQATT and CDR2 SNEGSKA (reference sequence). The CDR3 totals 13 residues. The DNA for the CDR3 is TGCAGTGCTCCCGGGACAGGGGGTACTGAAGCTTTCTTT. This encodes CSAPGTGGTEAFF.